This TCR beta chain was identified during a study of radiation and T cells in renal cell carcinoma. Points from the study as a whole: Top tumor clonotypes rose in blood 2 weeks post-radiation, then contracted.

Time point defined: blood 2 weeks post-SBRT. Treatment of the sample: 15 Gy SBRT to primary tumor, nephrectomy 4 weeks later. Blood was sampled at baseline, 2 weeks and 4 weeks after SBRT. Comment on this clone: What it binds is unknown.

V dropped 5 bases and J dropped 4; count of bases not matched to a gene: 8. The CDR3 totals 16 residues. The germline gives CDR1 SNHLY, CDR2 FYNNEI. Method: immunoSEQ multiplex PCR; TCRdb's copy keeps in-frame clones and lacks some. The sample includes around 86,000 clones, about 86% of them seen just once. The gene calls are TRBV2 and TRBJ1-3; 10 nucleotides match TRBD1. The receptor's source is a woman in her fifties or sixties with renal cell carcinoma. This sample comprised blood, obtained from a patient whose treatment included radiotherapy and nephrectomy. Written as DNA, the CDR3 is TGTGCCAGCAGTTACGGGACAGGGGCTTCCGGAAACACCATATATTTT. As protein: CASSYGTGASGNTIYF.